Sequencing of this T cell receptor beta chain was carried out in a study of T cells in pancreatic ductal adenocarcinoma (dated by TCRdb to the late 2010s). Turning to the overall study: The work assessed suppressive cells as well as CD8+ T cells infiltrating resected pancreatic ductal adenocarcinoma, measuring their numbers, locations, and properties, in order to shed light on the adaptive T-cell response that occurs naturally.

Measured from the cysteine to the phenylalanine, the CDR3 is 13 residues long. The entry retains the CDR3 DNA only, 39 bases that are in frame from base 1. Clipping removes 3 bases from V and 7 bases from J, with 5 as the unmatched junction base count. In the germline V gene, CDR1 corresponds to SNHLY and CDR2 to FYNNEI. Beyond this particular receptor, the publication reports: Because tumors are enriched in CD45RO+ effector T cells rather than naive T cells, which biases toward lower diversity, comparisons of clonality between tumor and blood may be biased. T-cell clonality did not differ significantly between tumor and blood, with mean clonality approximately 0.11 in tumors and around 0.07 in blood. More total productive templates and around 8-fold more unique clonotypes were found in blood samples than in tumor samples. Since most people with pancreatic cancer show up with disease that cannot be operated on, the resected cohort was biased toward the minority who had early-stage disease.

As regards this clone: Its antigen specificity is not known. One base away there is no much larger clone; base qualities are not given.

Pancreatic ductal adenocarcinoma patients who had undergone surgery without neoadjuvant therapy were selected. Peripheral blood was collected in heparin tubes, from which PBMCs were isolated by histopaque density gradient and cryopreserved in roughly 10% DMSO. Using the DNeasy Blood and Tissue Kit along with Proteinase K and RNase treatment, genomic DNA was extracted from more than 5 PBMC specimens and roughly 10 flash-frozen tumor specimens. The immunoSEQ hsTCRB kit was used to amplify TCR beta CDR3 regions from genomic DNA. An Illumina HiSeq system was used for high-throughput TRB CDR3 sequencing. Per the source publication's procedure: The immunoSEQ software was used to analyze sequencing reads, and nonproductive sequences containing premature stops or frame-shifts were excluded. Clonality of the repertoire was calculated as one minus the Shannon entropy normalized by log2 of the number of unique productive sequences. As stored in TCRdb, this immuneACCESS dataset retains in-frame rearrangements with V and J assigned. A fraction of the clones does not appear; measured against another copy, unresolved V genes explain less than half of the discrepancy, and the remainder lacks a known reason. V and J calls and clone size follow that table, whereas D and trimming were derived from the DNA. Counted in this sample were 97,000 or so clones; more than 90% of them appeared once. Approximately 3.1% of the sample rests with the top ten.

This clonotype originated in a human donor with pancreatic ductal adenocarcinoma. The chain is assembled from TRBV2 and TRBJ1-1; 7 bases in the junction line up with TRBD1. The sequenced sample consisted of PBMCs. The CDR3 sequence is CASSEQGTVEAFF. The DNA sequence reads TGTGCCAGCAGTGAGCAGGGGACAGTTGAAGCTTTCTTT.